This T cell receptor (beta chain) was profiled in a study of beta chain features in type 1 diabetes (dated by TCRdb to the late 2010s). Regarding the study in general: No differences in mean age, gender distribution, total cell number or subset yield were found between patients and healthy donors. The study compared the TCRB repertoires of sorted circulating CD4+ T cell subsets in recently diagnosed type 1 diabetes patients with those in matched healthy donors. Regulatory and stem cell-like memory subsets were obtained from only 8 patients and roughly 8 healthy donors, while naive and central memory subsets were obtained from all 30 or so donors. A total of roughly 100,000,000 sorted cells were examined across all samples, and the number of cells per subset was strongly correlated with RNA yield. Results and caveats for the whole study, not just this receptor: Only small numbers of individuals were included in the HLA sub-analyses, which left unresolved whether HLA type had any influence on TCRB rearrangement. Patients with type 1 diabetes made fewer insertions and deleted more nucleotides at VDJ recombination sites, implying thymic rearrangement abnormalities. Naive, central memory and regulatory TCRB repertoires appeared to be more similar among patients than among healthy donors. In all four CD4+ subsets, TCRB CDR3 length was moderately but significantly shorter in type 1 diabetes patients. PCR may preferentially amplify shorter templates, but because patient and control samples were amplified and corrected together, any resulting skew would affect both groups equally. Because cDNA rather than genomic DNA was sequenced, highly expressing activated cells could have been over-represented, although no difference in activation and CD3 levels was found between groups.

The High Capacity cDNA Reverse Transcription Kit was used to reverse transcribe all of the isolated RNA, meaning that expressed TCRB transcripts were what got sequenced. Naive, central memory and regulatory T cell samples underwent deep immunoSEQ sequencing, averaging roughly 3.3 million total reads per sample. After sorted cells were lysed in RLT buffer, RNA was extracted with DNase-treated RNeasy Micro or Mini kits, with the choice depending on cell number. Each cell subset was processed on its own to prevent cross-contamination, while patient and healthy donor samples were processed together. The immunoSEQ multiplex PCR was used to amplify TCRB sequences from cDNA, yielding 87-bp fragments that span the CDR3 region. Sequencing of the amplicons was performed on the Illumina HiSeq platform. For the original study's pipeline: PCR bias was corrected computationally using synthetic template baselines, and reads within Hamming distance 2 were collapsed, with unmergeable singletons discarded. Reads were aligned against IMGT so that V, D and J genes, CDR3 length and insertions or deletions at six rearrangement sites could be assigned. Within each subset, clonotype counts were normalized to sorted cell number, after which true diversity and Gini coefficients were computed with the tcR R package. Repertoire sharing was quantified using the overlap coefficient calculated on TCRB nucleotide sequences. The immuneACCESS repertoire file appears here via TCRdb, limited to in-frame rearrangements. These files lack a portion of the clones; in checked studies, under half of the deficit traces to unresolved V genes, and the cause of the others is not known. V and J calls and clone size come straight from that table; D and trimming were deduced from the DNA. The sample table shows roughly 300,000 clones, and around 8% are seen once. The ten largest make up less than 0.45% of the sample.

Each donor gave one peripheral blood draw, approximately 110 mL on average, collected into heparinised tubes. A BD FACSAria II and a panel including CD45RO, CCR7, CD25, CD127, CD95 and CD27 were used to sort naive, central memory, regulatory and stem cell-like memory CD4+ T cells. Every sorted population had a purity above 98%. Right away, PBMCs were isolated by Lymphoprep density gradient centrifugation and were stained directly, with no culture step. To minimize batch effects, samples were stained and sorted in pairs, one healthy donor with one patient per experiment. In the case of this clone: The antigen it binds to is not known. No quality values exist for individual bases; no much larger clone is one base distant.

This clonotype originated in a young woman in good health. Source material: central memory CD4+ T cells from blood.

The CDR3 amino acid sequence is: CAISEAPGQAVYGYGYTF. The sequenced DNA is TGTGCCATCAGTGAGGCACCGGGACAGGCAGTTTATGGGTATGGCTACACCTTC. The chain links TRBV10-3 with TRBJ1-2, with 8 central nucleotides matching TRBD1. CDR1 and CDR2 are drawn from the germline V gene: ENHRY, SYGVKD. The cysteine opens and the phenylalanine closes a CDR3 of 18 amino acids. Only the CDR3 DNA stays, 54 bases, in frame from base 1. The junction shows trimming of 2 bases on V and 5 bases on J, and the gene matches do not reach 16 bases of it.